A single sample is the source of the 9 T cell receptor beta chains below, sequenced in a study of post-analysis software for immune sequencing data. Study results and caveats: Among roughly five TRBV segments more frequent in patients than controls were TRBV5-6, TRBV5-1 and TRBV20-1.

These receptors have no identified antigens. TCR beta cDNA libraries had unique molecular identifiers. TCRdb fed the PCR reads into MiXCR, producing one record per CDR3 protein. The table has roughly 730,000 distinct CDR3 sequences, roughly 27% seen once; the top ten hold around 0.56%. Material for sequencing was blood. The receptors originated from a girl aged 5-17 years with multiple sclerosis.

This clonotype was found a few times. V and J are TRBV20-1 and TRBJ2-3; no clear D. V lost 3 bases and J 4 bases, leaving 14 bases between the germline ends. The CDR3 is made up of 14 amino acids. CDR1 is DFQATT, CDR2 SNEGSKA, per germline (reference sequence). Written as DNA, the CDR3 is TGCAGTGCTAGGCAGGCTCAGAAAGCAGATACGCAGTATTTT. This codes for CSARQAQKADTQYF.

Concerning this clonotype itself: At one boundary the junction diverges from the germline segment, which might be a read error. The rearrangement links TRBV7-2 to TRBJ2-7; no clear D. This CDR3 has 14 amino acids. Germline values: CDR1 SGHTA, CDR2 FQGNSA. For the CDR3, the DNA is TGTGCCCGCAGCTTAGTCGGTCCCCTCTACGAGCAGTACTTC. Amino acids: CARSLVGPLYEQYF.

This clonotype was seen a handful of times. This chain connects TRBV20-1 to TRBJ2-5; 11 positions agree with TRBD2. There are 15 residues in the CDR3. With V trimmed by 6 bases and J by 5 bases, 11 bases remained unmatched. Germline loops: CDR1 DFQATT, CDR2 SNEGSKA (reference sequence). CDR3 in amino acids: CSAPRPGLAEETQYF. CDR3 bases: TGCAGTGCACCCAGGCCGGGACTAGCGGAGGAGACCCAGTACTTC.

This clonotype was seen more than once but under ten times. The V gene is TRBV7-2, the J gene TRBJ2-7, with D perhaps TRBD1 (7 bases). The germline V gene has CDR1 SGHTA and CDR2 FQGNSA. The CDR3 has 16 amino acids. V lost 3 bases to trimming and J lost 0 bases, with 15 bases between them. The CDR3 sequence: CASSLQGGMSSYEQYF. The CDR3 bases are TGTGCCAGCAGCTTGCAGGGGGGCATGAGCTCCTACGAGCAGTACTTC.

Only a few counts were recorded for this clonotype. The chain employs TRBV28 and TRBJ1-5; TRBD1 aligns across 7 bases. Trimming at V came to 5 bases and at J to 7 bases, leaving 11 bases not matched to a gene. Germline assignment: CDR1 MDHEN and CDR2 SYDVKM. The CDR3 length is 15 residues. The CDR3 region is CASSPEGAGRQPQHF. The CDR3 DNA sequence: TGTGCCAGCAGTCCAGAGGGGGCCGGACGGCAGCCCCAGCATTTT.

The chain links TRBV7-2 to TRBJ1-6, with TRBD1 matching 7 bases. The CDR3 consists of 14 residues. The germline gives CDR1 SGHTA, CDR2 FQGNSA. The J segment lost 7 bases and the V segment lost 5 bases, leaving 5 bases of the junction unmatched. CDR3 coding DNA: TGTGCCAGCAGCCTGGGACAGATGAATTCACCCCTCCACTTT. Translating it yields CASSLGQMNSPLHF.

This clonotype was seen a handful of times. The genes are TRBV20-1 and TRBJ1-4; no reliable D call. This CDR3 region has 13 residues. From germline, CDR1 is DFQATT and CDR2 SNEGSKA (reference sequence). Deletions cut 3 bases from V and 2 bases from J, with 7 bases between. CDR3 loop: CSASMGTNEKLFF. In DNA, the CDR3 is TGCAGTGCTAGTATGGGGACTAATGAAAAACTGTTTTTT.

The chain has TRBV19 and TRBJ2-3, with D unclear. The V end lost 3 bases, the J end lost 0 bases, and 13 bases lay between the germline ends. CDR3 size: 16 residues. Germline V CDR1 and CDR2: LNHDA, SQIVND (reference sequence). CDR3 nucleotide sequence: TGTGCCAGTAGTATGTCCCCGCGGATAAGCACAGATACGCAGTATTTT. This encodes CASSMSPRISTDTQYF.

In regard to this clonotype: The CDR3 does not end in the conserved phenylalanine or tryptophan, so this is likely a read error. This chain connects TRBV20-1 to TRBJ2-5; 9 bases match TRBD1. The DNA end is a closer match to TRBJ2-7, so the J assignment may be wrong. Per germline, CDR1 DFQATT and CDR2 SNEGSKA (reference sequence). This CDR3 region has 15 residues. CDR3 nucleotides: TGCAGTGCTAGGCCCGACAGGGGGGAGACCTACGAGCAGTACTGC. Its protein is CSARPDRGETYEQYC.